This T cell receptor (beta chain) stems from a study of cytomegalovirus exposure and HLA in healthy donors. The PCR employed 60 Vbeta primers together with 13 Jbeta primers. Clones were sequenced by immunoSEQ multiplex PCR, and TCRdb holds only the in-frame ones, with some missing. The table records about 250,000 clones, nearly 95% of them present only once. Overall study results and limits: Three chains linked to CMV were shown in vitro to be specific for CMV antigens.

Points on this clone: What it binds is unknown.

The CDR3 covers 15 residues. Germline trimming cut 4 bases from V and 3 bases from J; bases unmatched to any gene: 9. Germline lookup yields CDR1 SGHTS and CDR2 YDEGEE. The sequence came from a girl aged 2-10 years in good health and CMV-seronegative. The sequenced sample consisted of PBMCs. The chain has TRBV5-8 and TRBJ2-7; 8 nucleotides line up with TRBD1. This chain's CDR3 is CASSPRTGPYYEQYF. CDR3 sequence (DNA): TGTGCCAGCAGCCCTAGGACAGGGCCATACTACGAGCAGTACTTC.